What follows is one T cell receptor (beta chain) and its context. The sample comes from a study of blood T cell repertoires in COVID-19. The V gene's germline CDR1 is MNHNY and CDR2 SVGAGI (reference sequence). This CDR3 region has 15 residues. V lost 7 bases and J lost 3; bases outside the gene matches: 12. Sequencing was performed with immunoSEQ multiplex PCR; in TCRdb, only in-frame clones are kept and a portion is missing. The repertoire holds more than 90,000 clones, with approximately 90% as singletons. Specimen: peripheral blood. The receptor's source is a man aged 45 to 65 with acute or convalescent COVID-19. The J gene is TRBJ2-7, the V gene TRBV6-6; TRBD2 aligns across 7 bases. The CDR3 coding sequence is TGTGCCAGCACCCCCGGGACTACGCGTGGCTACGAGCAGTACTTC. Amino acids: CASTPGTTRGYEQYF.